The 26 T cell receptor beta chains below were found in one sample sequenced in a study of shared clonotypes between healthy human individuals. Some clones are missing from TCRdb's copy, which holds only in-frame ones; the method was immunoSEQ multiplex PCR. In the table there are under 2,500,000 clones, about 94% of which are singletons. The sequenced sample consisted of naive CD4+ T cells sorted from blood. The subset is: CD45RA+ positively selected. All receptors derive from a man in his late teens or twenties in good health.

Regarding this clone: Other DNA sequences in the sample encode the same CDR3. The V call is TRBV18, the J call TRBJ1-5, with a possible D match to TRBD1 (5 bases). CDR3 length: 14 residues. Deletions cut 3 bases from V and 4 bases from J, with 10 bases between. From germline, CDR1 is KGHSH and CDR2 LQKENI. The CDR3 nucleotides are TGTGCCAGCTCACCGGGACGGGGGAATCAGCCCCAGCATTTT. Translating it yields CASSPGRGNQPQHF.

This rearrangement joins TRBV6-5 to TRBJ2-1; possibly TRBD1 or TRBD2 for D (6 bases each). Germline values: CDR1 MNHEY, CDR2 SVGAGI. V lost 0 bases, J lost 7 bases, and 13 bases lay in between. This CDR3 has 15 residues. This CDR3 is CASSYSALGGNEQFF. CDR3 coding DNA: TGTGCCAGCAGTTACTCAGCCTTAGGGGGGAATGAGCAGTTCTTC.

This chain connects TRBV6-5 to TRBJ1-5; 8 bases map to TRBD1. Germline-derived CDR1 and CDR2 are MNHEY and SVGAGI. The CDR3 has 13 amino acids. V lost 7 bases, J lost 11 bases, and 10 bases stayed unmatched. The DNA for the CDR3 is TGTGCCAGCAAACAGGGGGGGAAACCGGCCCAGCATTTT. Translating it yields CASKQGGKPAQHF.

The chain couples TRBV9 to TRBJ2-3, with 12 nucleotides matching TRBD2. This CDR3 comprises 17 residues. Germline CDR1 SGDLS, CDR2 YYNGEE. V dropped 0 bases and J dropped 4; count of bases not matched to a gene: 6. The CDR3 loop reads CASSVAASGRGADTQYF. DNA for the CDR3: TGTGCCAGCAGCGTAGCGGCTAGCGGGAGGGGGGCAGATACGCAGTATTTT.

The chain has TRBV7-6 and TRBJ2-3; no definite D call. Per the germline V gene, CDR1 is SGHVS and CDR2 is FNYEAQ. CDR3 size: 15 residues. Trimming took off 5 bases at V and 0 bases at J, with 12 bases between the two ends. This CDR3 is CASSPTHSSTDTQYF. The CDR3 DNA sequence: TGTGCCAGCAGCCCGACTCATTCTAGCACAGATACGCAGTATTTT.

For this clone: Other DNA sequences within the sample encode an identical CDR3. The chain employs TRBV7-2 and TRBJ2-5; possible D gene TRBD2, 5 bases. The CDR3 runs to 14 residues. V was shortened by 1 base and J by 4 bases, with 10 bases between the two germline ends. Per the germline V gene, CDR1 is SGHTA and CDR2 is FQGNSA. CDR3 amino acids: CASSLGGLRETQYF. The CDR3 nucleotides are TGTGCCAGCAGCTTAGGTGGACTGCGAGAGACCCAGTACTTC.

As to this clone: This sample includes further DNA sequences coding for the same CDR3. This chain uses TRBV2 with TRBJ1-4; no clear D gene. Trimming took 3 bases from V and 5 from J, leaving 10 bases between them. Germline lookup yields CDR1 SNHLY and CDR2 FYNNEI. The CDR3 extends over 14 amino acids. The CDR3 protein is CASSDRQTNEKLFF. DNA for the CDR3: TGTGCCAGCAGTGACCGGCAGACCAATGAAAAACTGTTTTTT.

The chain links TRBV7-2 to TRBJ2-7; possible D gene TRBD2, 7 bases. Trimming left V 4 bases short and J 3 bases short, with 22 bases between. Germline V gene sequence: CDR1 SGHTA, CDR2 FQGNSA. The CDR3 runs to 17 residues. CDR3 DNA: TGTGCCAGCAGCTCTCGGGGGGCAGGGTTTCTCTACTACGAGCAGTACTTC. Its protein is CASSSRGAGFLYYEQYF. Drawing the rest from reference TRBV7-2 and TRBJ2-7, the complete variable domain is GAGVSQSPSNKVTEKGKDVELRCDPISGHTALYWYRQSLGQGLEFLIYFQGNSAPDKSGLPSDRFSAERTGGSVSTLTIQRTQQEDSAVYLCASSSRGAGFLYYEQYFGPGTRLTVT.

V gene TRBV10-3 combines with J gene TRBJ2-2, with 8 bases identical to TRBD1. After removal of 10 bases from V and 6 bases from J, the junction contained 16 bases not matched to a gene. Germline V gene lookup returns CDR1 ENHRY and CDR2 SYGVKD. CDR3 length: 16 residues. The CDR3 loop reads CATSDRVGASAGELFF. CDR3 nucleotide sequence: TGTGCCACCTCGGACAGGGTGGGAGCATCAGCCGGGGAGCTGTTTTTT.

The chain has TRBV7-8 and TRBJ2-7; 7 nucleotides align to TRBD2. With 6 bases clipped from V and 0 bases from J, the junction kept 20 bases outside the gene matches. The CDR3 is 19 amino acids. From germline, CDR1 is SGHVS and CDR2 FQNEAQ. The DNA of the CDR3 is TGTGCCAGCAGTGCGCAGGGACCGACTAGCAGAACTTACTCCTACGAGCAGTACTTC. Residues: CASSAQGPTSRTYSYEQYF.

This clone appeared a few times. The chain couples TRBV6-5 to TRBJ2-2; 9 positions match TRBD1. Trimming took 2 bases from V and 5 from J; bases not matched to a gene: 6. CDR1 MNHEY and CDR2 SVGAGI come from the germline V gene. CDR3 length: 16 amino acids. Here the CDR3 reads CASSYPTGGKTGELFF. The CDR3 region has the DNA TGTGCCAGCAGTTACCCCACAGGGGGCAAGACCGGGGAGCTGTTTTTT.

The rearrangement joins TRBV4-2 to TRBJ2-3; no clear D gene. V was shortened by 0 bases and J by 5 bases, with 12 bases between the two germline ends. Germline V gives CDR1 LGHNA, CDR2 YNFKEQ. The CDR3 loop spans 15 amino acids. The CDR3 bases are TGTGCCAGCAGCCAAGATGGTCAGCGAGGAGATACGCAGTATTTT. Residues: CASSQDGQRGDTQYF.

V and J are TRBV6-5 and TRBJ2-1; 8 bases line up with TRBD2. The germline gives CDR1 MNHEY, CDR2 SVGAGI. Trimming cost V 7 bases and J 6 bases; bases outside gene matches: 8. The CDR3 is made up of 14 amino acids. The CDR3 protein is CASTRGGGSNEQFF. CDR3 nucleotides: TGTGCCAGCACCAGGGGCGGGGGGTCCAATGAGCAGTTCTTC.

In the case of this clone: The same CDR3 is also encoded by other DNA sequences in this sample. The chain employs TRBV5-1 and TRBJ2-3; TRBD1 matches at 8 bases. Trimming removed 4 bases from V and 6 bases from J; junction bases left unmatched: 7. Germline V CDR1 and CDR2: SGHRS, YFSETQ. This CDR3 region has 14 residues. CDR3 sequence (DNA): TGCGCCAGCAGCCCCAGAACAGGGGGGGATACGCAGTATTTT. Protein sequence: CASSPRTGGDTQYF.

The CDR3 DNA is TGTGCCAGCAGTTACTTTGGGCAGGACCCTTACGAGCAGTACTTC. Protein: CASSYFGQDPYEQYF. The J gene is TRBJ2-7, the V gene TRBV6-6; D not certain. This CDR3 region has 15 residues. Germline loops: CDR1 MNHNY, CDR2 SVGAGI (reference sequence). The V and J ends lost 1 base and 4 bases respectively, with 14 bases between them.

This chain uses TRBV15 with TRBJ2-3, with TRBD2 as a possible D gene (6 bases). CDR3 length: 16 amino acids. Trimming took off 0 bases at V and 3 bases at J, with 13 bases between the two ends. Germline lookup yields CDR1 LNHNV and CDR2 YYDKDF (reference sequence). The CDR3 DNA follows: TGTGCCACCAGCAGAGATGTTAGGCGGGGTACAGATACGCAGTATTTT. Translated: CATSRDVRRGTDTQYF.

The chain joins TRBV30 to TRBJ1-6, with D maybe TRBD1 (6 bases). Germline V gene lookup returns CDR1 GTSNPN and CDR2 SVGIG (reference sequence). Trimming pared 7 bases from V and 4 bases from J, leaving 11 bases between. The CDR3 length is 13 residues. DNA of the CDR3: TGTGCCTTCACCGGACAGTATAATTCACCCCTCCACTTT. Its protein is CAFTGQYNSPLHF. Complete variable domain (other parts from reference TRBV30 and TRBJ1-6): SQTIHQWPATLVQPVGSPLSLECTVEGTSNPNLYWYRQAAGRGLQLLFYSVGIGQISSEVPQNLSASRPQDRQFILSSKKLLLSDSGFYLCAFTGQYNSPLHFGNGTRLTVT.

The genes are TRBV30 and TRBJ2-5; no clear D gene. The J call may be mistaken, given a closer DNA end match to TRBJ2-7. The CDR3 runs to 12 residues. From germline, CDR1 is GTSNPN and CDR2 SVGIG (reference sequence). This CDR3 reads CAWSSRSYEQYF. DNA of the CDR3: TGTGCCTGGAGTAGCAGGTCCTACGAGCAGTACTTC.

The rearrangement joins TRBV5-4 to TRBJ2-5; D might be TRBD2 (5 bases). This CDR3 is 13 amino acids long. Germline V gene sequence: CDR1 SGHNT, CDR2 YYREEE (reference sequence). Trimming took off 4 bases at V and 4 bases at J, with 11 bases between the two ends. The CDR3 nucleotides are TGTGCCAGCAGCCTGGCTAGCAGAGAGACCCAGTACTTC. This codes for CASSLASRETQYF.

The CDR3: CAISESMAGDAYGYTF. CDR3 bases: TGTGCCATCAGTGAGTCGATGGCAGGGGATGCTTATGGCTACACCTTC. V usage is TRBV10-3 and J usage is TRBJ1-2, with D tentatively TRBD1 (6 bases). The V gene's germline CDR1 is ENHRY and CDR2 SYGVKD. The CDR3 has 16 amino acids. Trimming shortened V by 0 bases and J by 5 bases, and 16 bases separated the two germline ends.

The chain joins TRBV7-2 to TRBJ1-2; 10 nucleotides align to TRBD1. CDR1 and CDR2 (germline): SGHTA, FQGNSA. This CDR3 has 15 residues. Germline trimming cut 1 base from V and 4 bases from J; bases unmatched to any gene: 3. The CDR3 spells CASSLGDRGSYGYTF. The CDR3 coding sequence is TGTGCCAGCAGCTTAGGGGACAGGGGTAGCTATGGCTACACCTTC.

In regard to this clone: Other DNA sequences in the same sample also yield this CDR3. V and J are TRBV19 and TRBJ2-2; the D is unclear. Germline V gene data show CDR1 as LNHDA and CDR2 as SQIVND (reference sequence). This CDR3 has 14 amino acids. Between the trimmed V and J ends, which lost 1 base and 3 bases, there was a span of 6 bases. The CDR3 region has the DNA TGTGCCAGTAGTATAGGTTGGGACACCGGGGAGCTGTTTTTT. It codes for CASSIGWDTGELFF.

Comment on this clone: This sample also contains other DNA sequences that code for the same CDR3. The CDR3 sequence is CASSLDRGLYGYTF. The CDR3 nucleotides are TGTGCCAGCAGCTTGGATCGGGGGCTCTATGGCTACACCTTC. The chain combines TRBV5-4 with TRBJ1-2; a possible D gene is TRBD1 (6 bases). Germline V gene sequence: CDR1 SGHNT, CDR2 YYREEE (reference sequence). The V end was cut by 0 bases, the J end by 4 bases, with 10 bases between. This CDR3 spans 14 amino acids.

This clone has a single count. This chain joins TRBV6-1 and TRBJ2-6; perhaps TRBD1 as D (6 bases). The CDR3 has 14 residues. The germline gives CDR1 MNHNS, CDR2 SASEGT. The germline V and J ends were trimmed by 5 bases and 2 bases, with 7 bases remaining between them. In nucleotides, the CDR3 is TGTGCCAGCAGTACAGGGACTGGGGCCAACGTCCTGACTTTC. Translating gives CASSTGTGANVLTF.

The V and J genes are TRBV7-2 and TRBJ2-3, with 9 bases aligning to TRBD1. This CDR3 is built from 16 residues. The trim removed 2 bases at V and 5 bases at J, leaving 8 bases unmatched. In germline, CDR1 is SGHTA, CDR2 FQGNSA. The CDR3 DNA follows: TGTGCCAGCAGCTTACACAGGGGGCGCGGTAAAGATACGCAGTATTTT. Protein: CASSLHRGRGKDTQYF.

The chain uses TRBV30 and TRBJ1-4; maybe TRBD1 (6 bases). V lost 2 bases, J lost 4 bases, and 14 bases lay in between. This CDR3 region has 15 residues. Germline V gives CDR1 GTSNPN, CDR2 SVGIG (reference sequence). The CDR3 region is CAWSPIQGGNEKLFF. CDR3 coding DNA: TGTGCCTGGAGTCCCATACAGGGTGGTAATGAAAAACTGTTTTTT.